This TCR beta chain was sequenced in a study of blood T cell repertoires in COVID-19. Study context: From the United States, Italy and Spain came samples of acute and convalescent COVID-19. T cells, B-cell-depleted T cells, or PBMCs provided the cDNA or gDNA that served as material.

The protocol was immunoSEQ multiplex PCR, while the TCRdb copy is restricted to in-frame clones and leaves out a portion. The sample has roughly 420,000 clones; approximately 90% are singletons. The age range of participants was about 18 to 90 years, with residence in under 25 US areas. CDR3 length equals 16 residues. Germline V lookup: CDR1 MGHRA, CDR2 YSYEKL. With V trimmed by 1 base and J by 3 bases, 8 bases remained unmatched. Material for sequencing was PBMCs or T cells enriched from blood (not recorded which). V gene TRBV4-1 combines with J gene TRBJ1-1, with TRBD1 matching 7 bases. The TCR comes from a young woman with acute COVID-19. The CDR3 nucleotides are TGCGCCAGCAGCCAAGGAGCTGGGACAGAGTACACTGAAGCTTTCTTT. Its protein is CASSQGAGTEYTEAFF.